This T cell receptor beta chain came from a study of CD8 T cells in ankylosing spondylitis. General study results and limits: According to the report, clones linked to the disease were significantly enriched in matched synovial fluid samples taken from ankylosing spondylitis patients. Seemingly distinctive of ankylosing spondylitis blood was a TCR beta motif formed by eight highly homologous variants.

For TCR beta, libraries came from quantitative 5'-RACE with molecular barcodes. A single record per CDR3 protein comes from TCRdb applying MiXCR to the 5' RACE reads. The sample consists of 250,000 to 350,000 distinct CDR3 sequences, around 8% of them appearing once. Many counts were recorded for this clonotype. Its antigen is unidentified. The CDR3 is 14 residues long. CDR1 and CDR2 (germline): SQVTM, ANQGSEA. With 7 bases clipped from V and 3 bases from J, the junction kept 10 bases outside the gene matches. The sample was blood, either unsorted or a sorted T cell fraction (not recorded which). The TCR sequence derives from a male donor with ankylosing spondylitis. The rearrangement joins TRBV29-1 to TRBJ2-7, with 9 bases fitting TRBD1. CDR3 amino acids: CSASTGGQFYEQYF. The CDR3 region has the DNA TGCAGCGCCTCTACAGGGGGCCAATTCTACGAGCAGTACTTC.